This T cell receptor (beta chain) was profiled in a study of naive and memory T cell subsets. The beta constant-region primer was an equimolar mix of two oligonucleotides covering TRBC1 and TRBC2. From the UMI-ligation and nested PCR reads, TCRdb called clonotypes with MiXCR, one entry per CDR3 protein. The data show under 150,000 distinct CDR3 sequences, 15% to 20% seen once. The CDR3 loop spans 16 amino acids. V gave up 4 bases and J gave up 5 bases; unmatched junction bases: 11. Germline lookup yields CDR1 DFQATT and CDR2 SNEGSKA (reference sequence). The receptor comes from a human donor in good health. The chain uses TRBV20-1 and TRBJ2-1; the match to TRBD2 covers 10 bases. Input material: naive CD4+ T cells from blood. The CDR3 is CSAKRPAGGTHNEQFF. In DNA form, the CDR3 reads TGCAGTGCTAAGCGGCCAGCGGGAGGGACCCACAATGAGCAGTTCTTC.